A single sample gave rise to the 30 T cell receptor beta chains below, sequenced in a study of CD8 T cells in Susac syndrome. When the RNA was reverse transcribed, random hexamers were used with an input of about 0.5 to 1 ug. TCRdb reprocessed the immunoSEQ multiplex PCR reads with MiXCR, giving one entry per CDR3 protein. The sample records about 300,000 distinct CDR3 sequences, 70% to 90% being singletons. Sequences were obtained from CD8+ T cells from PBMCs. These receptors were taken from a human donor with multiple sclerosis.

The chain combines TRBV7-9 with TRBJ2-7, with D perhaps assigned TRBD1 or TRBD2 (5 bases each). The CDR3 is 16 amino acids. Between the trimmed V and J ends, which lost 5 bases and 1 base, there was a span of 18 bases. The germline gives CDR1 SEHNR, CDR2 FQNEAQ (reference sequence). CDR3 in amino acids: CASSANAGTVSYEQYF. In nucleotides, the CDR3 is TGTGCCAGCAGCGCGAATGCCGGGACGGTATCCTACGAGCAGTACTTC.

The CDR3 DNA reads TGTGCCAGCAGCCCGCATCCAAGGGAATTGAACACTGAAGCTTTCTTT. It translates to CASSPHPRELNTEAFF. V gene TRBV7-9 combines with J gene TRBJ1-1; no clear D gene. The CDR3 consists of 16 residues. Germline values: CDR1 SEHNR, CDR2 FQNEAQ (reference sequence). Trimming took off 5 bases at V and 0 bases at J, with 16 bases between the two ends. Full variable domain (missing parts from reference TRBV7-9 and TRBJ1-1): DTGVSQNPRHKITKRGQNVTFRCDPISEHNRLYWYRQTLGQGPEFLTYFQNEAQLEKSRLLSDRFSAERPKGSFSTLEIQRTEQGDSAMYLCASSPHPRELNTEAFFGQGTRLTVV.

The J gene is TRBJ2-3, the V gene TRBV6-5; 10 bases line up with TRBD2. Germline V gene data show CDR1 as MNHEY and CDR2 as SVGAGI. The V segment lost 0 bases and the J segment 5 bases; nucleotides outside the gene matches: 17. The CDR3 is made up of 20 amino acids. DNA for the CDR3: TGTGCCAGCAGTTACTCTACAGGGTCTAGCGGGAGATGGGCTCTAGATACGCAGTATTTT. This encodes CASSYSTGSSGRWALDTQYF.

This clonotype occurred once. The chain uses TRBV7-9 and TRBJ2-1; tentative D call: TRBD1 (5 bases). V dropped 5 bases and J dropped 5 bases, with 7 bases sitting between them. Germline V gives CDR1 SEHNR, CDR2 FQNEAQ (reference sequence). CDR3 length: 12 amino acids. The CDR3 sequence is CASSIQDNEQFF. CDR3 in DNA: TGTGCCAGCAGCATACAGGACAATGAGCAGTTCTTC.

J is TRBJ2-1 and V is TRBV2, with 14 bases lining up with TRBD2. V was clipped by 8 bases and J by 4 bases; unmatched bases: 1. The CDR3 runs 14 residues. Germline lookup yields CDR1 SNHLY and CDR2 FYNNEI. The chain's CDR3 is CASRTSGGYNEQFF. In DNA, the CDR3 is TGTGCCAGCCGGACTAGCGGGGGGTACAATGAGCAGTTCTTC.

V gene TRBV9 combines with J gene TRBJ2-3; 10 nucleotides align to TRBD2. Germline CDR1 and CDR2: SGDLS and YYNGEE. V gave up 4 bases and J gave up 0 bases; unmatched junction bases: 11. The CDR3 totals 18 residues. In DNA form, the CDR3 reads TGTGCCAGCAGCCCATGGACTAGCGGAAACCCTAGCACAGATACGCAGTATTTT. Its protein is CASSPWTSGNPSTDTQYF. Looking up the rest from reference TRBV9 and TRBJ2-3 gives the full variable domain: DSGVTQTPKHLITATGQRVTLRCSPRSGDLSVYWYQQSLDQGLQFLIQYYNGEERAKGNILERFSAQQFPDLHSELNLSSLELGDSALYFCASSPWTSGNPSTDTQYFGPGTRLTVL.

This chain connects TRBV7-9 to TRBJ1-2; no clear D gene. The CDR3 runs to 15 residues. Germline V gene sequence: CDR1 SEHNR, CDR2 FQNEAQ (reference sequence). The ends were cut back, 1 base at V and 2 bases at J, with 11 bases in the middle. In DNA, the CDR3 is TGTGCCAGCAGCTTAGTTAGGGAAGTCAACTATGGCTACACCTTC. It is translated as CASSLVREVNYGYTF.

In this sample, this clonotype turned up a few times. The chain employs TRBV28 and TRBJ1-3, with no clear D. This CDR3 has 11 amino acids. V was clipped by 3 bases and J by 5 bases, with 2 bases between them. Germline CDR1 MDHEN, CDR2 SYDVKM. CDR3 DNA: TGTGCCAGCAGTTTTAGAAACACCATATATTTT. Protein product: CASSFRNTIYF.

The J gene is TRBJ2-3, the V gene TRBV21-1; the D call in the table, TRBD1, was not verified against the DNA. TRBV21-1 has pseudogene status. The CDR3 extends over 17 amino acids. The CDR3 is CASSPGGVRGGTDTQYF. CDR3 coding DNA: TGTGCCAGCAGCCCCGGGGGGGTTCGGGGCGGCACAGATACGCAGTATTTT.

The chain recombines TRBV2 with TRBJ2-5; tentatively, D is TRBD2 (5 bases). V lost 10 bases and J lost 11, with 11 bases in between. The CDR3 consists of 9 residues. Germline values: CDR1 SNHLY, CDR2 FYNNEI. The CDR3 protein is CATGREQYF. CDR3 bases: TGTGCCACCGGCCGGGAACAGTACTTC.

V usage is TRBV6-5 and J usage is TRBJ2-1, with D uncertain. CDR3 length: 13 residues. Germline-derived CDR1 and CDR2 are MNHEY and SVGAGI. Trimming cost V 0 bases and J 6 bases, with 6 bases left between them. CDR3 residues: CASSYSMSNEQFF. CDR3 in DNA: TGTGCCAGCAGTTACTCCATGAGCAATGAGCAGTTCTTC.

This chain links TRBV27 with TRBJ2-1; D gene ambiguous. The CDR3 has 14 residues. Trimming cost V 3 bases and J 1 base, with 7 bases left between them. Germline V CDR1 and CDR2: MNHEY, SMNVEV (reference sequence). The CDR3 protein is CASSFIGSYNEQFF. Here the CDR3 DNA reads TGTGCCAGCAGTTTCATAGGGTCCTACAATGAGCAGTTCTTC.

The V and J genes are TRBV27 and TRBJ1-2, with 7 nucleotides matching TRBD1. The trim removed 6 bases at V and 8 bases at J, leaving 9 bases unmatched. This CDR3 comprises 13 residues. Germline CDR1 MNHEY, CDR2 SMNVEV (reference sequence). The CDR3: CASRLTGEGGYTF. The CDR3 DNA is TGTGCCAGCAGGCTAACAGGGGAAGGGGGCTACACCTTC.

Note on this clonotype: A junction end diverges from the germline sequence, so it may reflect a read error. The CDR3 DNA reads as TGTGCCAGCAGCTTAGCGGGAGGGCCCAATGGGCAGTTCTTC. It codes for CASSLAGGPNGQFF. The chain combines TRBV7-8 with TRBJ2-1; the match to TRBD2 covers 7 bases. This CDR3 has 14 amino acids. Germline-derived CDR1 and CDR2 are SGHVS and FQNEAQ.

The chain recombines TRBV15 with TRBJ2-7; D tentatively reads TRBD1 or TRBD2 (5 bases each). Trimming pared 9 bases from V and 0 bases from J, leaving 15 bases between. Germline CDR1 is LNHNV and CDR2 is YYDKDF (reference sequence). This CDR3 spans 14 amino acids. For the CDR3, the DNA is TGTGCCACACGCGAGACGGGGCTCTCCTACGAGCAGTACTTC. Translating gives CATRETGLSYEQYF.

The gene calls are TRBV12-3 or TRBV12-4 and TRBJ2-2, with D unclear. With 1 base removed from V and 7 bases from J, the gap between germline ends came to 7 bases. This CDR3 has 13 amino acids. The CDR3 loop is CASSLDLGGELFF. As DNA, the CDR3 is TGTGCCAGCAGTTTAGACCTGGGCGGGGAGCTGTTTTTT.

The chain carries TRBV6-2 or TRBV6-3 and TRBJ1-5; tentatively, D is TRBD1 (5 bases). The CDR3 runs to 18 residues. Germline CDR1 and CDR2: MNHEY and SVGEGT. V lost 2 bases and J lost 7, with 24 bases in between. The CDR3 loop reads CASSYEADNPTAGQPQHF. The CDR3 DNA is TGTGCCAGCAGTTACGAGGCGGACAACCCGACGGCCGGCCAGCCCCAGCATTTT.

The genes are TRBV27 and TRBJ2-1, with D perhaps being TRBD1 or TRBD2 (5 bases each). V lost 7 bases and J 5 bases, leaving 9 bases between the germline ends. CDR1 and CDR2 from the germline V gene are MNHEY and SMNVEV (reference sequence). This CDR3 has 12 residues. The CDR3 sequence is CASIGAHNEQFF. CDR3 DNA: TGTGCCAGCATCGGGGCCCACAATGAGCAGTTCTTC.

The chain carries TRBV9 and TRBJ2-7, with TRBD2 matching 8 bases. V was clipped by 4 bases and J by 0 bases; unmatched bases: 6. The CDR3 is 15 residues long. CDR1 and CDR2 from the germline V gene are SGDLS and YYNGEE. CDR3 amino acids: CASSPSTSVSYEQYF. CDR3 DNA sequence: TGTGCCAGCAGCCCCTCGACTAGCGTCTCCTACGAGCAGTACTTC.

About this clonotype: The CDR3 does not close with the conserved phenylalanine or tryptophan, likely indicating a read error. The chain links TRBV20-1 to TRBJ2-7; 9 nucleotides align to TRBD2. CDR3 length equals 16 residues. The V gene's germline CDR1 is DFQATT and CDR2 SNEGSKA (reference sequence). Unmatched junction bases numbered 7, after V lost 1 base and J lost 0 bases. The CDR3 region has the DNA TGCAGTGCTAGAGCCAATAGCGGGGGAAGCTCCTACGAGCAGTACCTC. This sequence encodes CSARANSGGSSYEQYL.

The chain uses TRBV9 and TRBJ2-7; 12 bases match TRBD2. V was pared by 3 bases and J by 3 bases, with 4 bases of the junction left unmatched. The V gene's germline CDR1 is SGDLS and CDR2 YYNGEE. The CDR3 runs to 15 residues. CDR3 sequence: CASSALAGGVYEQYF. Written as DNA, the CDR3 is TGTGCCAGCAGCGCACTAGCGGGAGGAGTCTACGAGCAGTACTTC.

About this clonotype itself: An end of the junction differs from the germline gene, which may be a read error. The V and J genes are TRBV6-1 and TRBJ2-7; the D is unclear. Germline V gene data show CDR1 as MNHNS and CDR2 as SASEGT. The CDR3 spans 12 residues. The CDR3 DNA reads TGTGCCAGCAGTGAAAGGCCCCTGGACGTCCGCTTC. Protein sequence: CASSERPLDVRF.

The chain carries TRBV5-1 and TRBJ1-2; D remains ambiguous. Trimming shortened V by 1 base and J by 5 bases, and 12 bases separated the two germline ends. Germline CDR1 SGHRS, CDR2 YFSETQ. The CDR3 runs to 14 residues. DNA of the CDR3: TGCGCCAGCAGCTTGTCCGGCAGCTTTTATGGCTACACCTTC. Protein sequence: CASSLSGSFYGYTF.

For the CDR3, the DNA is TGTGCCAGCAGTCCCTCTAGCGGGCCAACAGATACGCAGTATTTT. Amino acids: CASSPSSGPTDTQYF. This chain connects TRBV28 to TRBJ2-3; 8 bases are shared with TRBD2. Germline V CDR1 and CDR2: MDHEN, SYDVKM. The CDR3 sequence is 15 residues long. V lost 5 bases and J lost 3; bases outside the gene matches: 7. Full variable domain (rest looked up from reference TRBV28 and TRBJ2-3): DVKVTQSSRYLVKRTGEKVFLECVQDMDHENMFWYRQDPGLGLRLIYFSYDVKMKEKGDIPEGYSVSREKKERFSLILESASTNQTSMYLCASSPSSGPTDTQYFGPGTRLTVL.

This chain joins TRBV7-9 and TRBJ2-7; 9 nucleotides match TRBD1. The CDR3 extends over 13 amino acids. After removal of 5 bases from V and 6 bases from J, the junction contained 5 bases not matched to a gene. Germline lookup yields CDR1 SEHNR and CDR2 FQNEAQ (reference sequence). This CDR3 is CASSPGQGPEQYF. The CDR3 nucleotides read TGTGCCAGCAGCCCGGGACAGGGTCCCGAGCAGTACTTC.

This clonotype was seen a single time. The chain couples TRBV30 to TRBJ1-1; D not certain. Germline V gene sequence: CDR1 GTSNPN, CDR2 SVGIG (reference sequence). The CDR3 runs 11 residues. The V and J ends lost 5 bases and 1 base respectively, with 5 bases between them. The CDR3 loop reads CAWGKNTEAFF. The CDR3 nucleotides read TGTGCCTGGGGTAAGAACACTGAAGCTTTCTTT.

The CDR3 DNA follows: TGTGCCAGCAGCTTAAAGGACAGGGGGCTTAATGAGCAGTTCTTC. This gives the protein CASSLKDRGLNEQFF. The chain links TRBV5-4 to TRBJ2-1; 11 bases map to TRBD1. The CDR3 is 15 residues long. The germline V gene has CDR1 SGHNT and CDR2 YYREEE (reference sequence). V lost 2 bases, J lost 7 bases, and 5 bases stayed unmatched.

The genes are TRBV4-1 and TRBJ2-7; unclear D gene. V was trimmed by 0 bases and J by 0 bases, leaving 9 bases between them. CDR1 is MGHRA and CDR2 is YSYEKL in the germline V gene. This CDR3 spans 15 amino acids. The CDR3 is CASSQEVARSYEQYF. The CDR3 nucleotides read TGCGCCAGCAGCCAAGAGGTAGCCCGCTCCTACGAGCAGTACTTC.

The rearrangement joins TRBV28 to TRBJ1-1; D ambiguous. The CDR3 is 12 residues long. Between the trimmed V and J ends, which lost 10 bases and 1 base, there was a span of 10 bases. Germline CDR1 reads MDHEN; CDR2 reads SYDVKM. CDR3 DNA sequence: TGTGCCACCTACGGTCGGAACACTGAAGCTTTCTTT. Protein product: CATYGRNTEAFF.

The chain combines TRBV19 with TRBJ1-5; D remains unclear. The CDR3 is 15 amino acids. V lost 0 bases, J lost 5 bases, and 11 bases lay in between. The V gene's germline CDR1 is LNHDA and CDR2 SQIVND (reference sequence). This chain's CDR3 is CASSIEAGPYQPQHF. Here the CDR3 DNA reads TGTGCCAGTAGTATAGAAGCCGGGCCTTATCAGCCCCAGCATTTT.